The 26 T cell receptor beta chains given below trace back to one sample, sequenced in a study of shared clonotypes between healthy human individuals (dated by TCRdb to 2020 to 2022). The method was the immunoSEQ multiplex PCR assay. Drawn from immuneACCESS, this table holds only the in-frame rearrangements with V and J called that TCRdb kept. Clones are partly lost; checked studies trace under half to an unresolved V gene and leave the rest unexplained. Here the sample has over 100,000 clones; under 70% occur a single time. The ten largest clones add up to roughly a quarter of the sample. The sequencing sample was made of memory CD8+ T cells sorted from blood. This sample's cell subset or site label indicates: CD45RO+ cells pooled with CCR7-negative TemRA cells. All receptors come from a woman in her twenties or thirties in good health.

About this clone itself: One end of the junction fails to match germline, which may point to a read error. V gene TRBV7-9 combines with J gene TRBJ1-1; D is undetermined. The CDR3 is 14 amino acids. Germline-derived CDR1 and CDR2 are SEHNR and FQNEAQ (reference sequence). The CDR3 DNA reads TGTGCCAGCACCTTAGAGCAGACGAACACTGAAGCTTTCTTT. This sequence encodes CASTLEQTNTEAFF.

This clone was observed at least ten times. The genes are TRBV6-1 and TRBJ2-1; D may be TRBD1 (6 bases). In germline, CDR1 is MNHNS, CDR2 SASEGT. The CDR3 length is 15 residues. Trimming removed 4 bases from V and 1 base from J, with 11 bases in between. CDR3 in amino acids: CASSAGHGSYNEQFF. Written as DNA, the CDR3 is TGTGCCAGCAGTGCGGGACATGGATCCTACAATGAGCAGTTCTTC.

This clone was counted ten times or more. The chain combines TRBV25-1 with TRBJ2-3, with D possibly called TRBD1 or TRBD2 (5 bases each). V was cut by 1 base and J by 2 bases, with 13 bases left in between. Germline V gene sequence: CDR1 MGHDK, CDR2 SYGVNS. The CDR3 consists of 16 residues. Here the CDR3 DNA reads TGTGCCAGCAGTGAATTAGAACGGGACGACACAGATACGCAGTATTTT. Translating gives CASSELERDDTDTQYF.

This chain joins TRBV27 and TRBJ2-5, with D maybe TRBD2 (5 bases). The CDR3 is made up of 14 amino acids. CDR1 and CDR2 from the germline V gene are MNHEY and SMNVEV (reference sequence). V lost 4 bases to trimming and J lost 11 bases, with 20 bases between them. CDR3 sequence (DNA): TGTGCCAGCAGTTCCCGGCCGGACGGATGGGAGCAGTACTTC. It codes for CASSSRPDGWEQYF.

The rearrangement joins TRBV27 to TRBJ1-1, with 7 bases fitting TRBD1. Germline values: CDR1 MNHEY, CDR2 SMNVEV (reference sequence). This CDR3 is built from 16 residues. V trimming: 6 bases; J trimming: 5 bases; junction bases outside the gene matches: 15. This CDR3 reads CASRRLPRQGLTEAFF. CDR3 DNA: TGTGCCAGCAGAAGATTACCGCGACAGGGTCTAACTGAAGCTTTCTTT.

The V gene is TRBV5-5, the J gene TRBJ1-1; 7 nucleotides match TRBD1. The germline V gene encodes CDR1 SGHKS and CDR2 YYEKEE (reference sequence). V lost 6 bases and J lost 0; bases outside the gene matches: 14. The CDR3 totals 17 residues. CDR3 in DNA: TGTGCCAGCACCTCCTCCTACCGGGACAGCATGAACACTGAAGCTTTCTTT. Translated, it gives CASTSSYRDSMNTEAFF.

V gene TRBV21-1 combines with J gene TRBJ1-5. TRBV21-1 is described as a pseudogene. The CDR3 is 17 amino acids. CDR3 in amino acids: CASSKTSNWPNAQPQHF. The CDR3 DNA reads TGTGCCAGCAGCAAAACCTCGAACTGGCCTAATGCTCAGCCCCAGCATTTT.

The CDR3 loop is CASSQLSPGNQPQHF. DNA for the CDR3: TGTGCCAGCAGCCAATTGTCGCCCGGGAATCAGCCCCAGCATTTT. This rearrangement joins TRBV16 to TRBJ1-5, with no clear D. From germline, CDR1 is KGHSY and CDR2 FQNENV. Trimming cost V 1 base and J 4 bases, with 11 bases left between them. The CDR3 runs to 15 residues.

The J gene is TRBJ2-7, the V gene TRBV4-1; TRBD1 is a possible D gene (5 bases). This CDR3 spans 14 amino acids. Germline V lookup: CDR1 MGHRA, CDR2 YSYEKL. V lost 4 bases and J 1 base, leaving 11 bases between the germline ends. CDR3 region: CASSRGRVSYEQYF. The DNA of the CDR3 is TGCGCCAGCAGCCGGGGCAGGGTATCCTACGAGCAGTACTTC.

This clone occurred once. The chain couples TRBV7-9 to TRBJ2-1; D uncertain. V lost 3 bases and J lost 7, with 16 bases in between. This CDR3 comprises 15 residues. The germline CDR1 and CDR2 sequences are SEHNR and FQNEAQ (reference sequence). For the CDR3, the DNA is TGTGCCAGCAGCTTGGGATCTACTGGACGAAATGAGCAGTTCTTC. It codes for CASSLGSTGRNEQFF.

This clone has just one count. This sequence joins TRBV28 and TRBJ2-7; D possibly uses TRBD1 or TRBD2 (6 bases each). The CDR3 sequence is 15 residues long. CDR1 and CDR2 from the germline V gene are MDHEN and SYDVKM. Trimming cost V 6 bases and J 2 bases, with 17 bases left between them. The CDR3 spells CASSSGGGGPYEQYF. DNA of the CDR3: TGTGCCAGCAGCTCCGGGGGCGGTGGCCCCTACGAGCAGTACTTC.

The chain links TRBV27 to TRBJ2-7, with D uncertain. The CDR3 sequence is 13 residues long. CDR1 and CDR2 from the germline V gene are MNHEY and SMNVEV (reference sequence). Between the trimmed V and J ends, which lost 2 bases and 3 bases, there was a span of 8 bases. The DNA for the CDR3 is TGTGCCAGCAGTTTAATCCCGAACTACGAGCAGTACTTC. Translated: CASSLIPNYEQYF.

This clone was counted a few times. V usage is TRBV28 and J usage is TRBJ2-1; 9 bases are shared with TRBD2. Germline trimming cut 3 bases from V and 8 bases from J; bases unmatched to any gene: 8. The CDR3 extends over 15 amino acids. Germline CDR1 MDHEN, CDR2 SYDVKM. This CDR3 is CASSFWREGLDEQFF. Here the CDR3 DNA reads TGTGCCAGCAGTTTTTGGCGGGAGGGCCTCGATGAGCAGTTCTTC.

This clone was counted only a few times. The V call is TRBV5-1, the J call TRBJ2-1; perhaps TRBD2 as D (6 bases). The CDR3 has 14 amino acids. Per germline, CDR1 SGHRS and CDR2 YFSETQ. The V and J ends lost 5 bases and 5 bases respectively, with 14 bases between them. The DNA for the CDR3 is TGCGCCAGCAGGCAGGGACTCCCCAACAATGAGCAGTTCTTC. Encoded protein: CASRQGLPNNEQFF.

V gene TRBV4-2 combines with J gene TRBJ1-1; the match to TRBD1 covers 7 bases. The CDR3 is 14 residues long. V shed 0 bases and J 5 bases; nucleotides not matched to a gene: 3. Germline CDR1 is LGHNA and CDR2 is YNFKEQ. As DNA, the CDR3 is TGTGCCAGCAGCCAAGATTCAGGGGGGACTGAAGCTTTCTTT. It translates to CASSQDSGGTEAFF.

This sequence joins TRBV6-5 and TRBJ1-6; D might be TRBD1 (5 bases). This CDR3 comprises 15 residues. Germline CDR1 MNHEY, CDR2 SVGAGI. Trimming shortened V by 6 bases and J by 7 bases, and 16 bases separated the two germline ends. This CDR3 reads CASSRAPKLNSPLHF. For the CDR3, the DNA is TGTGCCAGCAGCAGGGCCCCGAAGTTAAATTCACCCCTCCACTTT.

The chain links TRBV7-6 to TRBJ2-3; the D gene is possibly TRBD2 (5 bases). Looked up from germline, CDR1 is SGHVS and CDR2 is FNYEAQ. V was clipped by 0 bases and J by 4 bases, with 8 bases between them. The CDR3 covers 14 residues. The CDR3 sequence: CASSLAGEADTQYF. The CDR3 DNA reads as TGTGCCAGCAGCTTAGCGGGAGAGGCAGATACGCAGTATTTT. Full variable domain (outside the CDR3, taken from reference TRBV7-6 and TRBJ2-3): GAGVSQSPRYKVTKRGQDVALRCDPISGHVSLYWYRQALGQGPEFLTYFNYEAQQDKSGLPNDRFSAERPEGSISTLTIQRTEQRDSAMYRCASSLAGEADTQYFGPGTRLTVL.

The chain is built from TRBV5-1 and TRBJ2-3; TRBD2 agrees at 8 bases. With V trimmed by 0 bases and J by 3 bases, 12 bases remained unmatched. Germline V gives CDR1 SGHRS, CDR2 YFSETQ. This CDR3 has 18 residues. The CDR3 is CASSLGPKAGAGTDTQYF. DNA for the CDR3: TGCGCCAGCAGCTTGGGCCCGAAAGCGGGAGCAGGTACAGATACGCAGTATTTT.

This clone was seen ten or more times. The CDR3 DNA sequence: TGTGCCAGCATTCCCACAGGGGGCGAGGTAGAGACCCAGTACTTC. It yields the protein CASIPTGGEVETQYF. The V call is TRBV28, the J call TRBJ2-5; 9 bases are a match to TRBD1. There are 15 residues in the CDR3. Germline CDR1 and CDR2: MDHEN and SYDVKM. J gave up 4 bases and V 7 bases, and 10 bases lay outside the gene matches.

This sequence joins TRBV19 and TRBJ2-7, with 7 bases aligning to TRBD2. The CDR3 extends over 14 amino acids. CDR1 LNHDA and CDR2 SQIVND come from the germline V gene (reference sequence). Trimming cost V 3 bases and J 2 bases; bases outside gene matches: 4. The chain's CDR3 is CASSIGEGTYEQYF. The CDR3 coding sequence is TGTGCCAGTAGTATCGGGGAGGGAACCTACGAGCAGTACTTC.

On this clone: At one of its ends the junction is not consistent with the germline gene, which may arise from a read error. The chain links TRBV2 to TRBJ2-2; a possible D gene is TRBD2 (6 bases). CDR1 is SNHLY, CDR2 FYNNEI, per germline. CDR3 length: 14 residues. Written as DNA, the CDR3 is TGTGCCGGCAGGAGGGAAGCGGGCACCGGGGAGCTGTTTTTT. Translating it yields CAGRREAGTGELFF.

The rearrangement uses TRBV19 and TRBJ1-5; the match to TRBD1 covers 7 bases. V shed 4 bases, J shed 2 bases, and the junction held 5 bases outside the gene matches. The germline V gene encodes CDR1 LNHDA and CDR2 SQIVND (reference sequence). The CDR3 loop spans 15 amino acids. The DNA of the CDR3 is TGTGCCAGTAGTAGGTCAGGGGGTGGCAATCAGCCCCAGCATTTT. This codes for CASSRSGGGNQPQHF.

This chain connects TRBV9 to TRBJ1-1; no firm D call. Germline CDR1 and CDR2: SGDLS and YYNGEE. V was clipped by 0 bases and J by 0 bases, with 12 bases between them. CDR3 length equals 16 residues. CDR3 sequence reads: CASSVGGQTMNTEAFF. For the CDR3, the DNA is TGTGCCAGCAGCGTAGGTGGCCAGACGATGAACACTGAAGCTTTCTTT.

This clone occurred once. CDR3 in amino acids: CASSDLEGHLGYTF. CDR3 bases: TGTGCCAGCAGTGACCTCGAGGGCCACCTCGGCTACACCTTC. The chain employs TRBV6-1 and TRBJ1-2; D gene unclear. Trimming cost V 3 bases and J 8 bases, with 16 bases left between them. The CDR3 extends over 14 amino acids. The V gene's germline CDR1 is MNHNS and CDR2 SASEGT.

The CDR3 sequence is CASSQDPSGRAEQYF. The CDR3 region has the DNA TGCGCCAGCAGCCAAGACCCTAGCGGGAGGGCGGAGCAGTACTTC. The chain couples TRBV4-1 to TRBJ2-5; 12 nucleotides match TRBD2. Germline loops: CDR1 MGHRA, CDR2 YSYEKL. V lost 0 bases, J lost 11 bases, and 7 bases stayed unmatched. The CDR3 length is 15 residues.

The chain recombines TRBV4-2 with TRBJ2-2; the D is unclear. This CDR3 region has 20 residues. Germline values: CDR1 LGHNA, CDR2 YNFKEQ. V gave up 1 base and J gave up 4 bases, with 25 bases separating them. The CDR3 loop is CASSQAPLRVLIVSTGELFF. CDR3 nucleotide sequence: TGTGCCAGCAGCCAAGCTCCCCTAAGGGTTCTCATTGTATCCACCGGGGAGCTGTTTTTT.